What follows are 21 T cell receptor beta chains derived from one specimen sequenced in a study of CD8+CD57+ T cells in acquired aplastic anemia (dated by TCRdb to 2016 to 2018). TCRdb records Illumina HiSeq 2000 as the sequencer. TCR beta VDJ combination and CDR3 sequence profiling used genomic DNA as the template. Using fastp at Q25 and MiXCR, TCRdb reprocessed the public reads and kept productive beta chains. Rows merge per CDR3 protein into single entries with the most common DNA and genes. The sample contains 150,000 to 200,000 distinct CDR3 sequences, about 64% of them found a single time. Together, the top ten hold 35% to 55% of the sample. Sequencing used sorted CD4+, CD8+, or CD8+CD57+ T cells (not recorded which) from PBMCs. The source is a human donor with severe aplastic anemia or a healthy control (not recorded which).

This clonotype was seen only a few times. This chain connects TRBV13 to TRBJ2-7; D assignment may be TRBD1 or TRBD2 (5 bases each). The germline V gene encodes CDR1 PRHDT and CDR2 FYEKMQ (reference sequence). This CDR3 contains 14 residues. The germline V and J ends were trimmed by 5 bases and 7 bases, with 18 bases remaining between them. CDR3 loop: CASSQGPGTREQYF. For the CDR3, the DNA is TGTGCCAGCAGCCAAGGGCCCGGGACGCGTGAGCAGTACTTC.

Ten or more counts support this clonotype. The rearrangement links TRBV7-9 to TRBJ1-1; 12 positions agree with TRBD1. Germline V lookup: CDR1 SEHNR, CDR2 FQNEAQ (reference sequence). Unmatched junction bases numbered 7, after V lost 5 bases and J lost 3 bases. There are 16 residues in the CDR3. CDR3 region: CASSHGTGGKDTEAFF. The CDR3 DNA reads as TGTGCCAGCAGCCACGGGACAGGGGGCAAGGACACTGAAGCTTTCTTT.

The chain's CDR3 is CSARDLSVGPEQYF. The CDR3 coding sequence is TGCAGTGCTAGAGATCTAAGCGTAGGACCCGAGCAGTACTTC. The gene calls are TRBV20-1 and TRBJ2-7, with no clear D. Germline V gene lookup returns CDR1 DFQATT and CDR2 SNEGSKA (reference sequence). The CDR3 extends over 14 amino acids. V shed 0 bases and J shed 6 bases, with 15 bases lying between them.

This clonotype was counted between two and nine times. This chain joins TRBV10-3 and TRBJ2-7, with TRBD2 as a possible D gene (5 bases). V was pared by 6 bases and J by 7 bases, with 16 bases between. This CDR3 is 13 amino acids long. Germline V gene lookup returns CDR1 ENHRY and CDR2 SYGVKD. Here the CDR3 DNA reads TGTGCCATCAGCAGCGCTAGCATGGGGGAGCAGTACTTC. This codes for CAISSASMGEQYF.

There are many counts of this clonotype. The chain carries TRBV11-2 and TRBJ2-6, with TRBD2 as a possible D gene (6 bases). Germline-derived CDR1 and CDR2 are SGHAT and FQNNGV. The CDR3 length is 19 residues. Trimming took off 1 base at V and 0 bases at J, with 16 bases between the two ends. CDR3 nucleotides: TGTGCCAGCAGCTTAGTCGGAGGGCGCCGTCCCTCTGGGGCCAACGTCCTGACTTTC. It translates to CASSLVGGRRPSGANVLTF.

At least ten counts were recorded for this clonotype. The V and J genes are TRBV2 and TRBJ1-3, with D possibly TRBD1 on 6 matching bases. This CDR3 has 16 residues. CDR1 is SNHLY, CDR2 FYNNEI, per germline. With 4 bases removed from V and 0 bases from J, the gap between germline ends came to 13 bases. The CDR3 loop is CASSAGTLGSGNTIYF. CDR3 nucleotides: TGTGCCAGCAGTGCCGGGACATTAGGCTCTGGAAACACCATATATTTT.

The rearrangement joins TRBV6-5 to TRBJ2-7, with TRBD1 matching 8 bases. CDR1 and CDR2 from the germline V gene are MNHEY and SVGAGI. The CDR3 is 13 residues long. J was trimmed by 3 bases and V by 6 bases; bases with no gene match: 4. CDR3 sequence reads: CASRIGTGYEQYF. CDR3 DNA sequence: TGTGCCAGCAGGATCGGGACAGGCTACGAGCAGTACTTC.

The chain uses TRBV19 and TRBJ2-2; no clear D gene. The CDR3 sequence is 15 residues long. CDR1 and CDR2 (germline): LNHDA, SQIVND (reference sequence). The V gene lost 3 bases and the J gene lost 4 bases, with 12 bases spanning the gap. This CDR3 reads CASSISAVITGELFF. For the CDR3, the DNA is TGTGCCAGTAGTATTTCGGCCGTCATCACCGGGGAGCTGTTTTTT.

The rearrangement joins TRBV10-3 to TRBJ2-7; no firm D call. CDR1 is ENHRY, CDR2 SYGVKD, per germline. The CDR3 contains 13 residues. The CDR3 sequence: CCYTGRTTYEQYF. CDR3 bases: TGTTGCTATACCGGCAGGACCACCTACGAGCAGTACTTC.

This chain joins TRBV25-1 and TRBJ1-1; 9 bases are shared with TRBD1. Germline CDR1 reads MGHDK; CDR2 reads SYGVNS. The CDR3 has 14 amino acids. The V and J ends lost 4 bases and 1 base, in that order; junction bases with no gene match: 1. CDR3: CASSGGQGNTEAFF. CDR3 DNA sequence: TGTGCCAGCAGTGGGGGACAGGGGAACACTGAAGCTTTCTTT. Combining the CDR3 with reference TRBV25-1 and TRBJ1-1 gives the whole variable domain EADIYQTPRYLVIGTGKKITLECSQTMGHDKMYWYQQDPGMELHLIHYSYGVNSTEKGDLSSESTVSRIRTEHFPLTLESARPSHTSQYLCASSGGQGNTEAFFGQGTRLTVV.

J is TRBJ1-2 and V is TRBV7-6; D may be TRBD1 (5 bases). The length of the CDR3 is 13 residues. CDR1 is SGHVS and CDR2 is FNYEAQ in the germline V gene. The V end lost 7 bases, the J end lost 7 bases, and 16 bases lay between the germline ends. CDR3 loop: CASTPDSLSGYTF. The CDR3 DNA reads TGTGCCAGCACCCCCGACAGTCTAAGTGGCTACACCTTC.

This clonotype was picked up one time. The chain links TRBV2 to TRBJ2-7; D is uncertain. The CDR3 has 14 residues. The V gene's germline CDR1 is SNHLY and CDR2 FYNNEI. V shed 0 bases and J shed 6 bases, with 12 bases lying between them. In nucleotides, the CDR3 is TGTGCCAGCAGTGAAGCGCGAGATCCCACCGAGCAGTACTTC. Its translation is CASSEARDPTEQYF.

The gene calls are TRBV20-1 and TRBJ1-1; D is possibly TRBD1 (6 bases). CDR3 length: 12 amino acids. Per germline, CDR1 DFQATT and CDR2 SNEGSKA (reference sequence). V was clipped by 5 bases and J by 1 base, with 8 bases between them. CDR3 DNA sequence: TGCAGTGCTGCGGGACAGAACACTGAAGCTTTCTTT. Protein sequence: CSAAGQNTEAFF.

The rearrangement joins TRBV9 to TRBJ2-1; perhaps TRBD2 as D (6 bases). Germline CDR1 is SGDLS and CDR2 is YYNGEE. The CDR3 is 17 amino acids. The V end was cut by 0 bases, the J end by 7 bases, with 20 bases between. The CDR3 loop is CASSVGGVWGVGNEQFF. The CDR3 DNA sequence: TGTGCCAGCAGCGTAGGCGGGGTTTGGGGGGTAGGGAATGAGCAGTTCTTC.

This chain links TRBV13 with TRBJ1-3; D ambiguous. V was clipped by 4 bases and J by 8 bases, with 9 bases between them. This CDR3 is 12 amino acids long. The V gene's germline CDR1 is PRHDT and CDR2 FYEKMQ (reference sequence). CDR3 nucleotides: TGTGCCAGCAGCTCAGGTCGGGACACCATATATTTT. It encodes CASSSGRDTIYF.

CDR3 in DNA: TGTGCCAGCAGTGAGAAACTAGAGGGCGATACGCAGTATTTT. Protein sequence: CASSEKLEGDTQYF. The chain recombines TRBV9 with TRBJ2-3, with D perhaps TRBD2 (5 bases). Germline V gene data show CDR1 as SGDLS and CDR2 as YYNGEE. V shed 5 bases and J shed 6 bases, with 16 bases lying between them. This CDR3 is built from 14 residues. The variable domain in full, with the rest retrieved from reference TRBV9 and TRBJ2-3, is DSGVTQTPKHLITATGQRVTLRCSPRSGDLSVYWYQQSLDQGLQFLIQYYNGEERAKGNILERFSAQQFPDLHSELNLSSLELGDSALYFCASSEKLEGDTQYFGPGTRLTVL.

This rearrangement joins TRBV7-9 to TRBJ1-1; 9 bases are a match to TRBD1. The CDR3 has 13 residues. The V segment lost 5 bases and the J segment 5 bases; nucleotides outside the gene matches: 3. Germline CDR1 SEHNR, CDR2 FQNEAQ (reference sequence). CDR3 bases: TGTGCCAGCAGCCGGGACAGGGAGACTGAAGCTTTCTTT. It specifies CASSRDRETEAFF.

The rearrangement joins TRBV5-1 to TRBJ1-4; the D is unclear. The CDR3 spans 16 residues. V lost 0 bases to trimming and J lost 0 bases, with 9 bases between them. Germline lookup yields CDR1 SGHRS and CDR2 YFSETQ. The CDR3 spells CASSLDGTATNEKLFF. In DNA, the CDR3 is TGCGCCAGCAGCTTGGATGGCACCGCAACTAATGAAAAACTGTTTTTT.

The CDR3, as DNA: TGTGCCAGTAGTATAGGTGTGGGTTACAATGAGCAGTTCTTC. It encodes CASSIGVGYNEQFF. The chain links TRBV19 to TRBJ2-1; D is uncertain. The CDR3 totals 14 residues. V was clipped by 1 base and J by 4 bases, with 8 bases between them. CDR1 and CDR2 (germline): LNHDA, SQIVND (reference sequence).

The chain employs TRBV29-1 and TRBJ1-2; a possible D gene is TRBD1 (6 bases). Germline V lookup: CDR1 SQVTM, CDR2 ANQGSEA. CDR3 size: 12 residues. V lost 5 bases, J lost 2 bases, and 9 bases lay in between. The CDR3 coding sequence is TGCAGCGTTTTGGGGGCAAACTATGGCTACACCTTC. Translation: CSVLGANYGYTF.

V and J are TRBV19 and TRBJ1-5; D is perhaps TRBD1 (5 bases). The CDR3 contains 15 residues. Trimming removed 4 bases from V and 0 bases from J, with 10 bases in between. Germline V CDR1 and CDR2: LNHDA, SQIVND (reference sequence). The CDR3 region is CASSTTVNSNQPQHF. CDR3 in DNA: TGTGCCAGTAGTACGACAGTAAATAGCAATCAGCCCCAGCATTTT.